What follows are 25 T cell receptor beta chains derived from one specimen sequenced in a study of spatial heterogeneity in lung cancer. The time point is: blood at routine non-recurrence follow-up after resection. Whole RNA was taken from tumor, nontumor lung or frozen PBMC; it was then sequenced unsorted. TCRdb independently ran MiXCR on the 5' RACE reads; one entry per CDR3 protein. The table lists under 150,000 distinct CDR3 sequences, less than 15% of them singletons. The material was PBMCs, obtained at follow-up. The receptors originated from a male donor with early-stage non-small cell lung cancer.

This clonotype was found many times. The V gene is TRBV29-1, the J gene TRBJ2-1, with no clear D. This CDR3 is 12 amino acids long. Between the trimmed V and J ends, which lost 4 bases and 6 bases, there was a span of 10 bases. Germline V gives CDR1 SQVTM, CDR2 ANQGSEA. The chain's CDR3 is CSVARRSNEQFF. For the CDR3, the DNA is TGCAGCGTTGCCAGGAGAAGCAATGAGCAGTTCTTC.

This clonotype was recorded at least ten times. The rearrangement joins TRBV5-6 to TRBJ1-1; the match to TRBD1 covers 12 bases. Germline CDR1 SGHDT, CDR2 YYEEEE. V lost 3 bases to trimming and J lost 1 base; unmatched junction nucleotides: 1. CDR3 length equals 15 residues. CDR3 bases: TGTGCCAGCAGCTGGGGACAGGGGGCGAACACTGAAGCTTTCTTT. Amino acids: CASSWGQGANTEAFF.

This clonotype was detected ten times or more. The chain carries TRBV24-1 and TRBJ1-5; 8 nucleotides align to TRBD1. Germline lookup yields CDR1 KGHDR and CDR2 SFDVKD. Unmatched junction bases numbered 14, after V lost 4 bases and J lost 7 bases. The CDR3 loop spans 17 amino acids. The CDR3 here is CATSDPKAGGRRQPQHF. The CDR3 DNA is TGTGCCACCAGTGACCCAAAGGCAGGGGGCAGGAGGCAGCCCCAGCATTTT.

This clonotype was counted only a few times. The CDR3 nucleotides read TGTGCCAGCAGCCCAGGGGAGGCAGGGTCCTGGGAGACCCAGTACTTC. Translated: CASSPGEAGSWETQYF. This chain joins TRBV3-1 and TRBJ2-5; either TRBD1 or TRBD2 may supply D (6 bases each). The CDR3 covers 16 residues. The V end was cut by 4 bases, the J end by 5 bases, with 20 bases between. CDR1 LGHDT and CDR2 YNNKEL come from the germline V gene (reference sequence).

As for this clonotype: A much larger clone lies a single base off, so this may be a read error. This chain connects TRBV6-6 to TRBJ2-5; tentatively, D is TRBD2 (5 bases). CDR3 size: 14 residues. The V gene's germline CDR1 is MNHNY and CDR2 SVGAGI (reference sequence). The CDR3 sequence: CVSSPTRGQETQYF. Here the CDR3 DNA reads TGTGTCAGCAGTCCTACCCGGGGACAAGAGACCCAGTACTTC.

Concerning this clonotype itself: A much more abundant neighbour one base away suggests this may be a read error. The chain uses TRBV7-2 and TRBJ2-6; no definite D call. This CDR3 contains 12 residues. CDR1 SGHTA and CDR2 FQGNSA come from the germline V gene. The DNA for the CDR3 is TGTGCCAGCAGCTATCCGGCCAACGTCCCGACTTTC. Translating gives CASSYPANVPTF.

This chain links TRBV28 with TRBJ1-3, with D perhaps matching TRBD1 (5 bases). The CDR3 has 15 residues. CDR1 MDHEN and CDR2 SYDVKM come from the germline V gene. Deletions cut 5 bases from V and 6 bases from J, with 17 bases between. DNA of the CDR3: TGTGCCAGCAGTACGCCTAGGGGAGGAAAAAACACCATATATTTT. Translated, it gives CASSTPRGGKNTIYF.

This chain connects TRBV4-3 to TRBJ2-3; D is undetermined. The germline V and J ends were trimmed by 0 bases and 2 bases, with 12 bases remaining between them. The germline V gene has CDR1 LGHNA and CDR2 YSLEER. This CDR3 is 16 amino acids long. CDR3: CASSQEVNRFTDTQYF. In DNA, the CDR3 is TGCGCCAGCAGCCAAGAAGTCAACCGGTTCACAGATACGCAGTATTTT.

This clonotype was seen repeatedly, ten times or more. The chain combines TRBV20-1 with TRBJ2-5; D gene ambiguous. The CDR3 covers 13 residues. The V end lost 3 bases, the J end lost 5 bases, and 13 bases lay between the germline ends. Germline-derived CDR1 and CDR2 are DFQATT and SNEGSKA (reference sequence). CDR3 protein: CSASRTTQETQYF. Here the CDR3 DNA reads TGCAGTGCTAGTCGGACGACCCAGGAGACCCAGTACTTC.

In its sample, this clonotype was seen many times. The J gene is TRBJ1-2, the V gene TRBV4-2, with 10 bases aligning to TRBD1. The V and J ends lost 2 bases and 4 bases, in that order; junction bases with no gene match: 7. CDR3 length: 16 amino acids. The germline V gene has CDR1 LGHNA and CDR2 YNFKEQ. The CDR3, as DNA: TGTGCCAGCAGCCAATCACCCGGGACAGGGGTCTATGGCTACACCTTC. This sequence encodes CASSQSPGTGVYGYTF.

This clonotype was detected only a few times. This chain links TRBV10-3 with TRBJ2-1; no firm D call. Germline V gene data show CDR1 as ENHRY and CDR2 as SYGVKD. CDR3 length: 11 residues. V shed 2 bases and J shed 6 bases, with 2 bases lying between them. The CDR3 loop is CAISEVNEQFF. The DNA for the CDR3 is TGTGCCATCAGTGAGGTCAATGAGCAGTTCTTC.

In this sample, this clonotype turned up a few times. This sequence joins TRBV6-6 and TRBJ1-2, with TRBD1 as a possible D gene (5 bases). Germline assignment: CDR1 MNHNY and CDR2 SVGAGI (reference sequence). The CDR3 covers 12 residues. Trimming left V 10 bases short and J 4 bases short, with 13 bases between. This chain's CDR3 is CATTNGAYGYTF. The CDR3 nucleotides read TGTGCCACCACCAACGGGGCCTATGGCTACACCTTC.

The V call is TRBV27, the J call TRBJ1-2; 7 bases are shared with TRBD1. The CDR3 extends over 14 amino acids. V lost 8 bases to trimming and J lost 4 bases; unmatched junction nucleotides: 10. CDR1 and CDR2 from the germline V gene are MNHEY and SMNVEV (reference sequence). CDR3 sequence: CASATTTGPYGYTF. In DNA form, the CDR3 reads TGTGCCAGCGCCACCACGACAGGGCCCTATGGCTACACCTTC.

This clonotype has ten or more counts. In DNA, the CDR3 is TGCGCCAGCAGTGAGAATGAGCAGTTCTTC. Translation: CASSENEQFF. This rearrangement joins TRBV10-2 to TRBJ2-1; no clear D gene. Germline lookup yields CDR1 WSHSY and CDR2 SAAADI. This CDR3 contains 10 residues. Trimming cost V 2 bases and J 7 bases, with 0 bases left between them.

For the CDR3, the DNA is TGTGCCAGCTCACCACCGGGACTAAATGAAAAACTGTTTTTT. Translating gives CASSPPGLNEKLFF. This chain uses TRBV18 with TRBJ1-4, with a tentative D call TRBD1 (5 bases). CDR1 KGHSH and CDR2 LQKENI come from the germline V gene. The CDR3 length is 14 residues. V gave up 0 bases and J gave up 5 bases, with 7 bases separating them.

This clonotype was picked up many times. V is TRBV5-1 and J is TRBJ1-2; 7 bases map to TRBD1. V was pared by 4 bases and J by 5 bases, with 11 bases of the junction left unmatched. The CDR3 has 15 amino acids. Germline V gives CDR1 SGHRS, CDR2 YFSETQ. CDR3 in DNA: TGCGCCAGCAGCACACAGGGGCCGAAAAGTTATGGCTACACCTTC. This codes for CASSTQGPKSYGYTF.

The CDR3 spells CASSGTRVLGNEQFF. The CDR3 nucleotides are TGTGCCAGTAGTGGTACACGGGTACTGGGCAATGAGCAGTTCTTC. The V gene is TRBV19, the J gene TRBJ2-1; D is ambiguous. Germline V gene sequence: CDR1 LNHDA, CDR2 SQIVND (reference sequence). V was shortened by 5 bases and J by 6 bases, with 17 bases between the two germline ends. The CDR3 totals 15 residues.

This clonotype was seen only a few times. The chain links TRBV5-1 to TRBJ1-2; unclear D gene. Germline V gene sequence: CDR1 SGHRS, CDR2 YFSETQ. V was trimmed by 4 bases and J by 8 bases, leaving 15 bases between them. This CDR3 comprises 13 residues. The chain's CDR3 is CASSQGRLGGYTF. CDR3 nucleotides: TGCGCCAGCAGCCAAGGACGGCTTGGCGGCTACACCTTC.

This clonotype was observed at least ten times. The CDR3: CATRVVSEYF. The CDR3, as DNA: TGTGCCACCAGGGTAGTTTCGGAGTATTTT. V and J are TRBV28 and TRBJ2-3, with D perhaps matching TRBD1 (5 bases). Trimming took 10 bases from V and 13 from J, leaving 15 bases between them. This CDR3 spans 10 amino acids. Germline V CDR1 and CDR2: MDHEN, SYDVKM.

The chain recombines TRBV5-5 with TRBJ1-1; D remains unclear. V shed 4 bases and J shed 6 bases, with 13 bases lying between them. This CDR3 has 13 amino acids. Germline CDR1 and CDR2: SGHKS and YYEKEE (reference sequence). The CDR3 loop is CASSEAFGPEAFF. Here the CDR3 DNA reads TGTGCCAGCAGCGAGGCGTTTGGCCCTGAAGCTTTCTTT.

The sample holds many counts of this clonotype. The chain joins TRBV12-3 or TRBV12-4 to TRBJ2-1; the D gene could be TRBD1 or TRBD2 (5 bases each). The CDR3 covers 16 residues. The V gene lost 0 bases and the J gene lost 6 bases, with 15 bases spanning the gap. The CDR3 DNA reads TGTGCCAGCAGTTTAGCGGGGCTAGCAAGTGGCAATGAGCAGTTCTTC. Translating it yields CASSLAGLASGNEQFF.

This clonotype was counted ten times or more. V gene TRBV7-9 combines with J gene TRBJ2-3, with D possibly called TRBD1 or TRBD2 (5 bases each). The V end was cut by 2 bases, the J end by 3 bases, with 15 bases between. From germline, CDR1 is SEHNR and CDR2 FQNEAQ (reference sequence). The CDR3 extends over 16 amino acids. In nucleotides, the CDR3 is TGTGCCAGCAGCTTAAACTTTGGGGGAAGAACAGATACGCAGTATTTT. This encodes CASSLNFGGRTDTQYF. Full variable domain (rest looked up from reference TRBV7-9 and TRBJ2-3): DTGVSQNPRHKITKRGQNVTFRCDPISEHNRLYWYRQTLGQGPEFLTYFQNEAQLEKSRLLSDRFSAERPKGSFSTLEIQRTEQGDSAMYLCASSLNFGGRTDTQYFGPGTRLTVL.

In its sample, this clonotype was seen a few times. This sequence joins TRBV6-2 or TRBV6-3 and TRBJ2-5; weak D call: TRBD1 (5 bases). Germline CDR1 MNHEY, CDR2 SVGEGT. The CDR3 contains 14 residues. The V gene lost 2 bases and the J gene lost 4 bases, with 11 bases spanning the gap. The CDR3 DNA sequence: TGTGCCAGCAGTTACGTCGGCAGGGTAGAGACCCAGTACTTC. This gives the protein CASSYVGRVETQYF.

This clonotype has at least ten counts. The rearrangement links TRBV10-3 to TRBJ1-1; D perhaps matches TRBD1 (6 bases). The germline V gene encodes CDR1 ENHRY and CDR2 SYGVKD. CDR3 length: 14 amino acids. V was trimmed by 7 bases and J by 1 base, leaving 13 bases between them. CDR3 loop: CAITDGQTNTEAFF. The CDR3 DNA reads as TGTGCCATCACCGACGGACAGACGAACACTGAAGCTTTCTTT.

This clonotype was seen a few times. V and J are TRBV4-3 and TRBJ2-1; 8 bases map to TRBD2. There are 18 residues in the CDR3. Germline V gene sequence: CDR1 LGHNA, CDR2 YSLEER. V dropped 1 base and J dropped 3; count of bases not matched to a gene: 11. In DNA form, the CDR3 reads TGCGCCAGCAGCCAAGTATCGGGAGGGGTAGTTGTCTACAATGAGCAGTTCTTC. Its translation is CASSQVSGGVVVYNEQFF.